The clone carrying this T cell receptor (beta chain) occurred a few times. The V gene's germline CDR1 is SGHTA and CDR2 FQGNSA. This CDR3 contains 13 residues. Trimming stripped 4 bases from V and 7 bases from J, with 14 bases between. The record originates from a study of memory CD4+ T cells and cytomegalovirus serostatus. Single viable CD3+CD4+CD8-CD45RO+ cells were sorted as the memory CD4+ T cells. The assay was immunoSEQ multiplex PCR, and TCRdb's table has in-frame clones only and misses some. The sample yields roughly 50,000 clones, under 90% seen once. The V and J genes are TRBV7-2 and TRBJ2-7; the D is unclear. Source material: memory CD4+ T cells from blood. The source of this sequence is an adult in good health and CMV-seronegative. Some clones in this sample may be carry-over from other donors' samples. CDR3 in amino acids: CASSSAPHLEQYF. CDR3 bases: TGTGCCAGCAGCTCGGCTCCCCACTTAGAGCAGTACTTC.